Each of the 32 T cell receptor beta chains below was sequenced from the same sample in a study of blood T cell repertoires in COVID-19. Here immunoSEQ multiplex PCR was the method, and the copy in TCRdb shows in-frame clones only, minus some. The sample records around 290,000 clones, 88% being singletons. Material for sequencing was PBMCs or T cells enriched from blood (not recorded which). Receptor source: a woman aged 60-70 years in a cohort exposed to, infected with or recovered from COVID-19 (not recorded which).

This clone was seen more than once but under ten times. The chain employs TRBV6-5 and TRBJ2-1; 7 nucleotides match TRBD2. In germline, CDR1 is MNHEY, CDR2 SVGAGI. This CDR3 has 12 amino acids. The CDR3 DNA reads TGTGGGGCTAGCGGCTCCTACAATGAGCAGTTCTTC. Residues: CGASGSYNEQFF.

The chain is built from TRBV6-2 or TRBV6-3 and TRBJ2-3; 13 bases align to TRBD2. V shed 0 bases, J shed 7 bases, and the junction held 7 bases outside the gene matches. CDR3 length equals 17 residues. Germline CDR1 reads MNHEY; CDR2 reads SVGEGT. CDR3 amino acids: CASSYSGLAGDLNTQYF. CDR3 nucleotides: TGTGCCAGCAGTTACTCCGGACTAGCGGGAGATCTGAATACGCAGTATTTT.

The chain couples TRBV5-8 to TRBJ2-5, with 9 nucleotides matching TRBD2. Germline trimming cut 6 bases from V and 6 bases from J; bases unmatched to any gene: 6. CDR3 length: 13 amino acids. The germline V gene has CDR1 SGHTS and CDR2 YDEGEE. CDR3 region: CASTHSGSKTQYF. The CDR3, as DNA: TGTGCCAGCACCCATAGCGGGAGTAAGACCCAGTACTTC.

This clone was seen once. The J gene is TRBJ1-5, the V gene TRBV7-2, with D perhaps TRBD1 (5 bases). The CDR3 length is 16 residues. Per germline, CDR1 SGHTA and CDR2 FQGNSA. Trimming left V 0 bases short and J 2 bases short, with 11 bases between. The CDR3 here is CASSLAAQGGNQPQHF. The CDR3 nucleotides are TGTGCCAGCAGCTTAGCCGCCCAGGGTGGCAATCAGCCCCAGCATTTT. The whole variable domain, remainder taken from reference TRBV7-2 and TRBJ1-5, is GAGVSQSPSNKVTEKGKDVELRCDPISGHTALYWYRQSLGQGLEFLIYFQGNSAPDKSGLPSDRFSAERTGGSVSTLTIQRTQQEDSAVYLCASSLAAQGGNQPQHFGDGTRLSIL.

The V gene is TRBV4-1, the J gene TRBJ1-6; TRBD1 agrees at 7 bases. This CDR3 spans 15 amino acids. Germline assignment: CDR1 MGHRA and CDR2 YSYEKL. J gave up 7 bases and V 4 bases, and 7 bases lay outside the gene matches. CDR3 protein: CASSPPGQKNSPLHF. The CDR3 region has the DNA TGCGCCAGCAGCCCCCCGGGACAGAAGAATTCACCCCTCCACTTT.

CDR3 nucleotide sequence: TGTGCCAGCAGTGTGGGGCACCCGATTAGCGGGAGCGCCGACAATGAGCAGTTCTTC. Translated: CASSVGHPISGSADNEQFF. V is TRBV3-1 (or the pseudogene TRBV3-2) and J is TRBJ2-1; 9 positions match TRBD2. Germline loops: CDR1 LGHDT, CDR2 YNNKEL (reference sequence). After removal of 6 bases from V and 5 bases from J, the junction contained 20 bases not matched to a gene. The CDR3 spans 19 residues.

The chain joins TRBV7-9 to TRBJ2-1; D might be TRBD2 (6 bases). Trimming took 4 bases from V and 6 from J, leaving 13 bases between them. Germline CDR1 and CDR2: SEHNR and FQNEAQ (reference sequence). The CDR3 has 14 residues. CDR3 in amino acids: CASSSLAERNEQFF. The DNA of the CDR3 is TGTGCCAGCAGCTCCTTAGCGGAGCGCAATGAGCAGTTCTTC.

The CDR3 sequence: CASSSGQGSQTDTQYF. The CDR3 DNA reads TGTGCCAGCAGTTCCGGACAGGGGAGTCAAACAGATACGCAGTATTTT. The rearrangement uses TRBV28 and TRBJ2-3, with 9 bases aligning to TRBD1. V trimming: 4 bases; J trimming: 3 bases; junction bases outside the gene matches: 8. Germline loops: CDR1 MDHEN, CDR2 SYDVKM. The CDR3 has 16 residues.

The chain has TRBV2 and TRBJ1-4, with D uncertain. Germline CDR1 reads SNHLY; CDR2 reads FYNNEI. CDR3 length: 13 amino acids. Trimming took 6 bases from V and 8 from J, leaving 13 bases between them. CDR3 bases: TGTGCCAGCAGAAGAGTGGCGGGGGAAAAACTGTTTTTT. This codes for CASRRVAGEKLFF.

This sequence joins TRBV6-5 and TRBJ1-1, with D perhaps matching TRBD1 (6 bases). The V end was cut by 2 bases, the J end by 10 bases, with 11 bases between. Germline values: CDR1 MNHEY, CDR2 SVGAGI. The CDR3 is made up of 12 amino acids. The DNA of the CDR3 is TGTGCCAGCAGTTACCAAACAGGGAGAGCTTTCTTT. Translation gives CASSYQTGRAFF.

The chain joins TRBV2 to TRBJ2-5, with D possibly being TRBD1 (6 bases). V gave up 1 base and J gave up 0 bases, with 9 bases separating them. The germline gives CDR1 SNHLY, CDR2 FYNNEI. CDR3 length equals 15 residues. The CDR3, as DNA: TGTGCCAGCAGTGAAGATACAGGGTACCAAGAGACCCAGTACTTC. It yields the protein CASSEDTGYQETQYF.

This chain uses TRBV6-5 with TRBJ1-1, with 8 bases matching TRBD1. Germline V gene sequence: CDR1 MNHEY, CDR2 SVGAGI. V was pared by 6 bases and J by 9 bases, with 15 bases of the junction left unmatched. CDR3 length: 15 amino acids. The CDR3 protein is CASSRKPGGAGKAFF. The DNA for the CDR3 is TGTGCCAGCAGCCGCAAACCAGGGGGCGCAGGGAAAGCTTTCTTT.

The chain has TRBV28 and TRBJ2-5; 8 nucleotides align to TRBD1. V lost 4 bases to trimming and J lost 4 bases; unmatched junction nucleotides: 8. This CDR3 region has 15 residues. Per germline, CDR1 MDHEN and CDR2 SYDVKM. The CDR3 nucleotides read TGTGCCAGCAGTTACGGACAGGGCGGAAGAGAGACCCAGTACTTC. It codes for CASSYGQGGRETQYF.

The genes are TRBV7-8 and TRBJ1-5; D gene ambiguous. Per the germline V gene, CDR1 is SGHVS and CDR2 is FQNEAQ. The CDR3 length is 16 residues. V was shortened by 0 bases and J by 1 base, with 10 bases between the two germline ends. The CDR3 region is CASSLAGTGSNQPQHF. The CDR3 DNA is TGTGCCAGCAGCTTAGCGGGTACGGGGAGCAATCAGCCCCAGCATTTT.

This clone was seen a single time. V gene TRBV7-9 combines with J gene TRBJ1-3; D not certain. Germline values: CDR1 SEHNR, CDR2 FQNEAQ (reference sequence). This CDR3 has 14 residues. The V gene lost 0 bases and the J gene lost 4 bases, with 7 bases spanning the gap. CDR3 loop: CASSLAGEGNTIYF. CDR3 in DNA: TGTGCCAGCAGCTTAGCAGGAGAGGGAAACACCATATATTTT.

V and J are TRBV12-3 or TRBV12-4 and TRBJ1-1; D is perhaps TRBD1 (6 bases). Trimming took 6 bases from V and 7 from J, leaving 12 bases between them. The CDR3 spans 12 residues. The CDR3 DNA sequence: TGTGCCAGCAGCCAGGGGTTTGGTGAAGCTTTCTTT. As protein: CASSQGFGEAFF.

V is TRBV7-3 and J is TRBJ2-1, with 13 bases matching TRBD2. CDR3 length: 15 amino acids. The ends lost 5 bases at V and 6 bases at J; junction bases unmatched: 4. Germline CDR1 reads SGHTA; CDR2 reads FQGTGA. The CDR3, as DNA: TGTGCCAGCAGCCCTAGACTAGCGGGAGGCAATGAGCAGTTCTTC. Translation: CASSPRLAGGNEQFF.

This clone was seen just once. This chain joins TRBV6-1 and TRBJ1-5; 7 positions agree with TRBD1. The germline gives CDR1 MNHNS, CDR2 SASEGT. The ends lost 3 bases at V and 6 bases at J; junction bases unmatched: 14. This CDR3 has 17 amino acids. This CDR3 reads CASSDKAFRGLSQPQHF. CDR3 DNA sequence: TGTGCCAGCAGTGATAAAGCTTTCAGGGGGTTAAGTCAGCCCCAGCATTTT.

The CDR3 protein is CASSLSVYSYEQYF. DNA for the CDR3: TGTGCCAGCAGCTTATCAGTTTACTCCTACGAGCAGTACTTC. This rearrangement joins TRBV7-8 to TRBJ2-7; D gene unclear. Trimming shortened V by 2 bases and J by 0 bases, and 8 bases separated the two germline ends. This CDR3 contains 14 residues. The germline gives CDR1 SGHVS, CDR2 FQNEAQ.

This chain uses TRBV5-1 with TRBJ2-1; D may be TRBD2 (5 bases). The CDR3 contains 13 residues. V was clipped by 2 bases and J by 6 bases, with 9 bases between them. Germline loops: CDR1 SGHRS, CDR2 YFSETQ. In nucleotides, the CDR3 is TGCGCCAGCAGCTTCAGCGGCGGCAATGAGCAGTTCTTC. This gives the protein CASSFSGGNEQFF.

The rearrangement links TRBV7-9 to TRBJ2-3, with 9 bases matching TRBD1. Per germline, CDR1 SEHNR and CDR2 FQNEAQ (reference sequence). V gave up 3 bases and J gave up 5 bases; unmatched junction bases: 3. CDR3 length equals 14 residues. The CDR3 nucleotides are TGTGCCAGCAGCTTGGACAGGGGTAAAGATACGCAGTATTTT. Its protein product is CASSLDRGKDTQYF.

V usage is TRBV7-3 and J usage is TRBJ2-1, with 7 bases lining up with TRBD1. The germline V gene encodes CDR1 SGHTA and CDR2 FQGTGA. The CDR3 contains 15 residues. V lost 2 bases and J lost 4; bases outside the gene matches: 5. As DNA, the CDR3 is TGTGCCAGCAGCTTAGCAGGGGGTGCGTACAATGAGCAGTTCTTC. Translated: CASSLAGGAYNEQFF.

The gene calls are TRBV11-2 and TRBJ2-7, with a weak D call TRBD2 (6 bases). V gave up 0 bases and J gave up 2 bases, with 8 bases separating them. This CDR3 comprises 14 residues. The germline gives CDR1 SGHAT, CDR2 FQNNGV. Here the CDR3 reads CASSLDGSPYEQYF. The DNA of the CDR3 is TGTGCCAGCAGCTTAGACGGGAGCCCCTACGAGCAGTACTTC.

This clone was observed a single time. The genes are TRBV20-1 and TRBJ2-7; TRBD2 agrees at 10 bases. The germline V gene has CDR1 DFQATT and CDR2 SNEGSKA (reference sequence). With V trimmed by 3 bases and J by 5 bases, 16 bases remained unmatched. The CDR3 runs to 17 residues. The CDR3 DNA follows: TGCAGTGCTAGTCGTCTGGCTAGCGGGAGCGGAAGCCACGAGCAGTACTTC. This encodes CSASRLASGSGSHEQYF.

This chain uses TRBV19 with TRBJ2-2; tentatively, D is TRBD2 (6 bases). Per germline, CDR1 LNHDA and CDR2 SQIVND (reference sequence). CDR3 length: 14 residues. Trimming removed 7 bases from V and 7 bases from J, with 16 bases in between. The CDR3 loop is CASTTGGQDGELFF. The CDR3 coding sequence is TGTGCCAGTACCACAGGAGGGCAAGACGGGGAGCTGTTTTTT.

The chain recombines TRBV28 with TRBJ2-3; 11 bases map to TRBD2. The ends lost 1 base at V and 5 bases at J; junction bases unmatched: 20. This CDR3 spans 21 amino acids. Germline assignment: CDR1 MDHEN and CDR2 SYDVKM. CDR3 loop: CASSLFPWGLADPTRGDTQYF. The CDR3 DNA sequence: TGTGCCAGCAGTTTATTCCCCTGGGGACTAGCGGACCCAACCCGAGGAGATACGCAGTATTTT. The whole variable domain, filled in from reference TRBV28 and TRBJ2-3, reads DVKVTQSSRYLVKRTGEKVFLECVQDMDHENMFWYRQDPGLGLRLIYFSYDVKMKEKGDIPEGYSVSREKKERFSLILESASTNQTSMYLCASSLFPWGLADPTRGDTQYFGPGTRLTVL.

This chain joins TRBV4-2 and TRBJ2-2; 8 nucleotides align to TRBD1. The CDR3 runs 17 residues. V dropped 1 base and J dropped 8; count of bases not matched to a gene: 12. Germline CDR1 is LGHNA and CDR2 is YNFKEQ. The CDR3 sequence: CASSQGGAGGAKGELFF. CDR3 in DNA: TGTGCCAGCAGCCAAGGCGGGGCAGGGGGCGCGAAAGGGGAGCTGTTTTTT.

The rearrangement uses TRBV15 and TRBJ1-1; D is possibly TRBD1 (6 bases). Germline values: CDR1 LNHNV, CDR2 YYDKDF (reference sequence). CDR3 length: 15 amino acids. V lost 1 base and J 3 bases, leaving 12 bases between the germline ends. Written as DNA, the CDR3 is TGTGCCACCAGCAGAGGAGGAGGGGGGGACACTGAAGCTTTCTTT. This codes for CATSRGGGGDTEAFF.

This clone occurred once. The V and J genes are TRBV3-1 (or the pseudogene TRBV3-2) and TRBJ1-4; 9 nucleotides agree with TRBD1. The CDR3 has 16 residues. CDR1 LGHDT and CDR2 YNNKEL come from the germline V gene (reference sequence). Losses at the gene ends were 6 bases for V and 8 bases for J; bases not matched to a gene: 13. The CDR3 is CASRRKMGQGGEKLFF. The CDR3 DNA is TGTGCCAGCAGGCGAAAAATGGGACAGGGTGGCGAAAAACTGTTTTTT.

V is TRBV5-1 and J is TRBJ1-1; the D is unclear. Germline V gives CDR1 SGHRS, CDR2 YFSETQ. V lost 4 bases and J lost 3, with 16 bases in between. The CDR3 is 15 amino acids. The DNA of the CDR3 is TGCGCCAGCAGCCGAGGGAATTTCGGGGACACTGAAGCTTTCTTT. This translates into CASSRGNFGDTEAFF.

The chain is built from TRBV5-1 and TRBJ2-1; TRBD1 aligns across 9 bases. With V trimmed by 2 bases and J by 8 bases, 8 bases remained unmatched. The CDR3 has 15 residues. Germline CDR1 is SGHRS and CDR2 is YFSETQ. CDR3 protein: CASSLTGTGIDEQFF. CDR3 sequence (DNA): TGCGCCAGCAGCTTAACAGGGACAGGGATCGATGAGCAGTTCTTC.

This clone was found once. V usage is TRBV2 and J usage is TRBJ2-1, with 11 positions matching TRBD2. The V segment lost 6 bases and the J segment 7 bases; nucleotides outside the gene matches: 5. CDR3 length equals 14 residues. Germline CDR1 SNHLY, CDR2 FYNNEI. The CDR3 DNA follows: TGTGCCAGCAGGTCCGGGACTAGCGGTAATGAGCAGTTCTTC. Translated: CASRSGTSGNEQFF.